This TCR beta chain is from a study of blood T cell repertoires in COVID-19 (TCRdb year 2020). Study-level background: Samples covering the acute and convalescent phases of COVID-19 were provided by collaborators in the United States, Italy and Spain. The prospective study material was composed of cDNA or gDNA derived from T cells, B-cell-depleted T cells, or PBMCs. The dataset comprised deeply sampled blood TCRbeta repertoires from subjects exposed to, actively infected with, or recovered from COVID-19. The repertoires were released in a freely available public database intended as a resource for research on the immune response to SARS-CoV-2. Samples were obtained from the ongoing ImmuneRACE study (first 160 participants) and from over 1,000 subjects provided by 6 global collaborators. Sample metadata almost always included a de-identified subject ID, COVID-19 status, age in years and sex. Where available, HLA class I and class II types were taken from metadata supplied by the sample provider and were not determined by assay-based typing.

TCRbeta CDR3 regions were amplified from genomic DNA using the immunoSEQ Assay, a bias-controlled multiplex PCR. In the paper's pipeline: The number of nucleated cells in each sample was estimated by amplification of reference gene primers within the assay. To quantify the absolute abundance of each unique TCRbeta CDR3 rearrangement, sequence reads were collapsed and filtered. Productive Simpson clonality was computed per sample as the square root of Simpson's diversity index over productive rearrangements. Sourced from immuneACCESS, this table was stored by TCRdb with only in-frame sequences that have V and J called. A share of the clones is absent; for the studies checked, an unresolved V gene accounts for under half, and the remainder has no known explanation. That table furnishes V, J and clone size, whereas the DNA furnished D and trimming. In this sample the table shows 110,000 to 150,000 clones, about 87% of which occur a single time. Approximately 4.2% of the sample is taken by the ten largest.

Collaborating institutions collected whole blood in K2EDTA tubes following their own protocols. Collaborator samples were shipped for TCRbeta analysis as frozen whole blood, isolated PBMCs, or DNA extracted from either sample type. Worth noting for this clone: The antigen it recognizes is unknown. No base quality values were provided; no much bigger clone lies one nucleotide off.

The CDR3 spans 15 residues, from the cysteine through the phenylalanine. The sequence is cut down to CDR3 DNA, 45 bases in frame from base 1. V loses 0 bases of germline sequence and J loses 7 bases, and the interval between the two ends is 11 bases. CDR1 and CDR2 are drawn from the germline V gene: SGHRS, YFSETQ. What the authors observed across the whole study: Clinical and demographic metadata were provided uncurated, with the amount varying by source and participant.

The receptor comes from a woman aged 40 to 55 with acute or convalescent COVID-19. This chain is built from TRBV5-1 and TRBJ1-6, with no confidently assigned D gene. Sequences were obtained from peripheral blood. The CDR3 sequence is CASSLEGGSNSPLHF. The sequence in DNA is TGCGCCAGCAGCTTGGAGGGAGGGAGCAATTCACCCCTCCACTTT. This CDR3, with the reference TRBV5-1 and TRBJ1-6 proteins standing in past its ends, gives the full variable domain KAGVTQTPRYLIKTRGQQVTLSCSPISGHRSVSWYQQTPGQGLQFLFEYFSETQRNKGNFPGRFSGRQFSNSRSEMNVSTLELGDSALYLCASSLEGGSNSPLHFGNGTRLTVT.